The entry that follows covers one T cell receptor (beta chain) sequence. What it binds is not known. Germline and junction disagree at one end, which may indicate a read error. Here immunoSEQ multiplex PCR was the method, and the copy in TCRdb shows in-frame clones only, minus some. The sample lists around 26,000 clones, over 65% occurring once. This entry comes from a study of vaccination effects on CD4 cells after COVID-19. CDR1 and CDR2 (germline): LGHDT, YNNKEL (reference sequence). This CDR3 contains 10 residues. The culture ran for about 10 days, and then CD4+ T cells were isolated. The authors replaced half the medium with IL-2 medium on days 3 and 7.

This receptor was obtained from a human donor who received a COVID-19 vaccine. The chain is built from TRBV3-1 (or the pseudogene TRBV3-2) and TRBJ2-5; unclear D gene. The material was CD4+ T cells from PBMCs cultured without peptide, obtained before COVID-19 vaccination. In DNA, the CDR3 is TGTGCCAGCAGCCAAGGCGAATGGCACTTC. Translated: CASSQGEWHF.